These 2 T cell receptor beta chains share one sample of origin, sequenced in a study of cytomegalovirus exposure and HLA in healthy donors. PCR was performed using 60 Vbeta and 13 Jbeta primers. The repertoire was sequenced with immunoSEQ multiplex PCR; TCRdb's copy has only in-frame clones and lacks some. The table has 150,000 to 200,000 clones, 81% seen once. The specimen was PBMCs. These receptor sequences come from a man aged 45-65 years in good health and CMV-seropositive.

This chain links TRBV10-1 with TRBJ2-7, with TRBD1 matching 8 bases. With 11 bases clipped from V and 1 base from J, the junction kept 19 bases outside the gene matches. The CDR3 is made up of 17 amino acids. The germline V gene has CDR1 WNHNN and CDR2 SYGVQD (reference sequence). The DNA for the CDR3 is TGCGCCCCCTCCCCAGGGCCACAGGGGGAGAGATCCTACGAGCAGTACTTC. This gives the protein CAPSPGPQGERSYEQYF.

The chain couples TRBV2 to TRBJ2-7, with unresolved D. V was clipped by 6 bases and J by 3 bases, with 12 bases between them. The germline gives CDR1 SNHLY, CDR2 FYNNEI. The CDR3 has 13 residues. The CDR3 protein is CASRLTILYEQYF. The CDR3 DNA follows: TGTGCCAGCAGGTTGACAATCCTCTACGAGCAGTACTTC.